Presented here are 20 T cell receptor beta chains from one specimen sequenced in a study of follicular helper T cells after annual influenza vaccination. Clones were sequenced by immunoSEQ multiplex PCR, and TCRdb holds only the in-frame ones, with some missing. The sample yields under 9,500 clones, more than 80% seen once. Noted time point: 2013-2014 season, 7 days after vaccination. The sample in question was CXCR5+ CD38- circulating T follicular helper cells from blood, obtained 7 days after influenza vaccination. The subset was: circulating Tfh, non-naive CD4+CXCR5+PD-1+ (ICOS+CD38+ or ICOS-CD38-). All receptors come from an adult who received the influenza vaccine.

CDR3 DNA sequence: TGTGCCAGCAGCGTAGTTGCGGCAGGGACCACCGGGGAGCTGTTTTTT. This encodes CASSVVAAGTTGELFF. V and J are TRBV9 and TRBJ2-2; D is possibly TRBD1 or TRBD2 (5 bases each). Germline-derived CDR1 and CDR2 are SGDLS and YYNGEE. CDR3 size: 16 residues. V dropped 0 bases and J dropped 4 bases, with 13 bases sitting between them.

V is TRBV6-1 and J is TRBJ2-7, with 7 bases lining up with TRBD1. Germline V gene lookup returns CDR1 MNHNS and CDR2 SASEGT. V dropped 7 bases and J dropped 6; count of bases not matched to a gene: 9. CDR3 size: 13 residues. The CDR3 protein is CASTTTGTGEQYF. The CDR3 bases are TGTGCCAGCACTACGACAGGGACCGGCGAGCAGTACTTC.

The V call is TRBV4-1, the J call TRBJ1-1; D is undetermined. The CDR3 contains 12 residues. CDR1 is MGHRA, CDR2 YSYEKL, per germline. V was trimmed by 0 bases and J by 3 bases, leaving 2 bases between them. The CDR3 DNA reads as TGCGCCAGCAGCCAAGAATACACTGAAGCTTTCTTT. Translated, it gives CASSQEYTEAFF.

The gene calls are TRBV29-1 and TRBJ2-1; D is perhaps TRBD1 (5 bases). CDR1 SQVTM and CDR2 ANQGSEA come from the germline V gene. The CDR3 spans 13 residues. V dropped 4 bases and J dropped 4 bases, with 11 bases sitting between them. For the CDR3, the DNA is TGCAGCGTTGTAGGTCAGGGATACAATGAGCAGTTCTTC. Protein product: CSVVGQGYNEQFF.

This chain joins TRBV6-1 and TRBJ1-2, with TRBD1 matching over 8 bases. Losses at the gene ends were 5 bases for V and 2 bases for J; bases not matched to a gene: 4. This CDR3 has 14 amino acids. Per the germline V gene, CDR1 is MNHNS and CDR2 is SASEGT. CDR3 amino acids: CASSSRTGNYGYTF. DNA of the CDR3: TGTGCCAGCAGTAGCCGGACAGGGAACTATGGCTACACCTTC.

The V and J genes are TRBV30 and TRBJ2-5; no clear D. Trimming shortened V by 7 bases and J by 5 bases, and 17 bases separated the two germline ends. The CDR3 spans 13 residues. CDR1 GTSNPN and CDR2 SVGIG come from the germline V gene (reference sequence). This CDR3 reads CALLLGSAETQYF. The CDR3, as DNA: TGTGCCTTGCTACTTGGGTCAGCGGAGACCCAGTACTTC. The full variable domain, in which reference TRBV30 and TRBJ2-5 provide the parts outside the CDR3, is SQTIHQWPATLVQPVGSPLSLECTVEGTSNPNLYWYRQAAGRGLQLLFYSVGIGQISSEVPQNLSASRPQDRQFILSSKKLLLSDSGFYLCALLLGSAETQYFGPGTRLLVL.

The genes are TRBV4-2 and TRBJ1-5; 9 positions match TRBD1. The CDR3 is 15 residues long. Germline V CDR1 and CDR2: LGHNA, YNFKEQ. The V gene end was trimmed by 5 bases and the J gene end by 3 bases; junction bases not matched to a gene: 5. CDR3 coding DNA: TGTGCCAGCAGCGGCCGACAGGGGGACAATCAGCCCCAGCATTTT. Its protein is CASSGRQGDNQPQHF.

This clone turned up a few times. The CDR3 spells CASSADRGNEQFF. For the CDR3, the DNA is TGTGCCAGTAGTGCCGACAGGGGCAATGAGCAGTTCTTC. This rearrangement joins TRBV19 to TRBJ2-1; 8 positions match TRBD1. The V and J ends lost 5 bases and 6 bases, in that order; junction bases with no gene match: 3. The CDR3 consists of 13 residues. The germline V gene encodes CDR1 LNHDA and CDR2 SQIVND (reference sequence).

This clone was recorded a few times. The chain links TRBV6-5 to TRBJ2-7; 7 bases align to TRBD1. Trimming took 7 bases from V and 6 from J; bases not matched to a gene: 9. The CDR3 extends over 13 amino acids. Germline-derived CDR1 and CDR2 are MNHEY and SVGAGI. The DNA for the CDR3 is TGTGCCAGCACTACGACAGGGACCGGCGAGCAGTACTTC. Translated: CASTTTGTGEQYF.

The CDR3 DNA follows: TGTGCCAGCAGCTTGGACAGGGTAATGGGCAATGAGCAGTTCTTC. Protein: CASSLDRVMGNEQFF. The chain recombines TRBV5-5 with TRBJ2-1; possible D gene TRBD1, 6 bases. From germline, CDR1 is SGHKS and CDR2 YYEKEE (reference sequence). The germline V and J ends were trimmed by 0 bases and 6 bases, with 13 bases remaining between them. The CDR3 runs 15 residues.

V usage is TRBV19 and J usage is TRBJ2-2; TRBD1 or TRBD2 may be the D gene (5 bases each). Germline lookup yields CDR1 LNHDA and CDR2 SQIVND (reference sequence). V was trimmed by 6 bases and J by 0 bases, leaving 8 bases between them. CDR3 length: 14 residues. This chain's CDR3 is CASRGTANTGELFF. As DNA, the CDR3 is TGTGCCAGTAGAGGGACGGCGAACACCGGGGAGCTGTTTTTT.

J is TRBJ2-2 and V is TRBV6-6, with 7 bases matching TRBD1. Unmatched junction bases numbered 2, after V lost 4 bases and J lost 6 bases. The germline CDR1 and CDR2 sequences are MNHNY and SVGAGI (reference sequence). The CDR3 is made up of 13 amino acids. The CDR3, as DNA: TGTGCCAGCAGTTTTACAGGGGCCGGGGAGCTGTTTTTT. This codes for CASSFTGAGELFF.

The chain employs TRBV7-3 and TRBJ1-1; D gene unclear. Deletions cut 5 bases from V and 1 base from J, with 11 bases between. CDR1 and CDR2 (germline): SGHTA, FQGTGA. This CDR3 has 14 residues. CDR3 region: CASSRGSSNTEAFF. In DNA, the CDR3 is TGTGCCAGCAGCCGGGGATCCTCGAACACTGAAGCTTTCTTT.

This sequence joins TRBV4-1 and TRBJ1-2, with 7 bases identical to TRBD1. Germline loops: CDR1 MGHRA, CDR2 YSYEKL. This CDR3 spans 16 amino acids. The V gene end was trimmed by 1 base and the J gene end by 0 bases; junction bases not matched to a gene: 5. The CDR3 region has the DNA TGCGCCAGCAGCCAAGTCCCCGGGACAGCTAACTATGGCTACACCTTC. Translation: CASSQVPGTANYGYTF.

The chain has TRBV4-1 and TRBJ1-5; D is unresolved. CDR3 length: 16 residues. Germline CDR1 MGHRA, CDR2 YSYEKL. V was shortened by 0 bases and J by 1 base, with 10 bases between the two germline ends. The CDR3 DNA sequence: TGCGCCAGCAGCCAAGATTGGACTGGCAGCAATCAGCCCCAGCATTTT. Its protein is CASSQDWTGSNQPQHF.

This clone occurred once. V usage is TRBV6-4 and J usage is TRBJ1-5, with 7 nucleotides matching TRBD1. Germline V lookup: CDR1 MRHNA, CDR2 SNTAGT. This CDR3 is 15 amino acids long. The ends lost 4 bases at V and 4 bases at J; junction bases unmatched: 7. The CDR3 loop is CASSVQGGPNQPQHF. In DNA, the CDR3 is TGTGCCAGCAGTGTACAAGGGGGCCCAAATCAGCCCCAGCATTTT.

This chain uses TRBV19 with TRBJ2-1; 7 bases align to TRBD2. The CDR3 covers 14 residues. Losses at the gene ends were 3 bases for V and 9 bases for J; bases not matched to a gene: 8. Germline values: CDR1 LNHDA, CDR2 SQIVND (reference sequence). CDR3 nucleotide sequence: TGTGCCAGTAGTATCGTCGCGGGAGTCGGTGAGCAGTTCTTC. Translated, it gives CASSIVAGVGEQFF.

The gene calls are TRBV18 and TRBJ1-5; 8 bases agree with TRBD1. Unmatched junction bases numbered 2, after V lost 5 bases and J lost 5 bases. This CDR3 is built from 13 residues. Germline CDR1 KGHSH, CDR2 LQKENI. The CDR3 reads CASSSDRDQPQHF. CDR3 nucleotide sequence: TGTGCCAGCTCATCGGACAGGGATCAGCCCCAGCATTTT.

This chain joins TRBV5-4 and TRBJ2-3, with 14 nucleotides matching TRBD2. The J segment lost 0 bases and the V segment lost 0 bases, leaving 6 bases of the junction unmatched. CDR3 length equals 19 residues. CDR1 is SGHNT and CDR2 is YYREEE in the germline V gene (reference sequence). CDR3 nucleotide sequence: TGTGCCAGCAGCTTGGGGTATGGGACTAGCGGGGGTAGCACAGATACGCAGTATTTT. Its translation is CASSLGYGTSGGSTDTQYF.

The V gene is TRBV5-1, the J gene TRBJ2-2; 8 bases fit TRBD1. After removal of 2 bases from V and 6 bases from J, the junction contained 6 bases not matched to a gene. CDR1 and CDR2 from the germline V gene are SGHRS and YFSETQ. The CDR3 has 15 residues. The CDR3 DNA reads TGCGCCAGCAGCTTTGACAGGGGAATGTCCGGGGAGCTGTTTTTT. It codes for CASSFDRGMSGELFF.